These 9 T cell receptor beta chains were all obtained from the same sample, sequenced in a study of T cell repertoires in cytomegalovirus infection (dated by TCRdb to about 2019). This specimen's treatment or condition label, interpreted: in vitro stimulation with specific CMV peptide epitopes to enrich CMV-specific T cells. The sample was run on an Illumina HiSeq 1500. The public sequencing data were trimmed at Q25 with fastp and processed into clonotypes with MiXCR by TCRdb, which kept only in-frame beta chains. Identical CDR3 proteins give one entry, which carries the most common genes and DNA. This sample has roughly 69,000 distinct CDR3 sequences in its table, and 20% of those were observed once. 73% of the sample lies in the top ten. These receptors are not linked to any known antigen. This specimen consisted of CD8+ T cells from cultured PBMCs, obtained from culture after CMV antigen stimulation. The receptors shown here come from a human donor in good health (CMV status not recorded). Some clones in this sample may be carry-over from other donors' samples.

V and J are TRBV6-4 and TRBJ1-1, with 7 bases aligning to TRBD1. The CDR3 extends over 13 amino acids. Germline V CDR1 and CDR2: MRHNA, SNTAGT. Germline trimming cut 6 bases from V and 5 bases from J; bases unmatched to any gene: 6. The CDR3 nucleotides read TGTGCCAGCAGAGACAGGGTGGGGACTGAAGCTTTCTTT. It codes for CASRDRVGTEAFF.

The V call is TRBV2, the J call TRBJ2-3; TRBD2 matches at 11 bases. The trim removed 6 bases at V and 3 bases at J, leaving 11 bases unmatched. The length of the CDR3 is 17 residues. Germline CDR1 and CDR2: SNHLY and FYNNEI. The CDR3, as DNA: TGTGCCAGCAGCCCACTTCCGACTAGCGGGGAGACAGATACGCAGTATTTT. It yields the protein CASSPLPTSGETDTQYF.

This clonotype occurred a few times. The rearrangement joins TRBV7-9 to TRBJ2-3, with 8 bases aligning to TRBD1. The CDR3 runs 16 residues. Per the germline V gene, CDR1 is SEHNR and CDR2 is FQNEAQ (reference sequence). The junction had 11 bases not matched to a gene; V was cut back by 7 bases and J by 2 bases. The CDR3 spells CASTLPLTGDTDTQYF. The DNA for the CDR3 is TGTGCCAGCACCCTTCCATTGACAGGGGACACAGATACGCAGTATTTT.

The V call is TRBV7-6, the J call TRBJ2-7, with D tentatively TRBD1 (5 bases). V was trimmed by 5 bases and J by 3 bases, leaving 11 bases between them. This CDR3 spans 13 amino acids. The germline CDR1 and CDR2 sequences are SGHVS and FNYEAQ. CDR3 DNA: TGTGCCAGCAGCCTCAACAGGTTCTACGAGCAGTACTTC. It encodes CASSLNRFYEQYF. The full variable domain, rest sourced from reference TRBV7-6 and TRBJ2-7, is GAGVSQSPRYKVTKRGQDVALRCDPISGHVSLYWYRQALGQGPEFLTYFNYEAQQDKSGLPNDRFSAERPEGSISTLTIQRTEQRDSAMYRCASSLNRFYEQYFGPGTRLTVT.

This clonotype has ten or more counts. The gene calls are TRBV7-6 and TRBJ2-7, with 7 nucleotides matching TRBD1. Trimming cost V 5 bases and J 5 bases; bases outside gene matches: 9. This CDR3 is 14 amino acids long. Germline assignment: CDR1 SGHVS and CDR2 FNYEAQ. CDR3 residues: CASSPPTGSNEQYF. CDR3 bases: TGTGCCAGCAGCCCGCCGACAGGGTCTAACGAGCAGTACTTC.

The chain couples TRBV7-2 to TRBJ1-4; 10 bases fit TRBD1. V was pared by 5 bases and J by 15 bases, with 18 bases of the junction left unmatched. The CDR3 extends over 16 amino acids. Germline V gives CDR1 SGHTA, CDR2 FQGNSA. The DNA for the CDR3 is TGTGCCAGCAGCCTAAAGCCCGGGACAGGGGCTTTGGAGTTGTTTTTT. This sequence encodes CASSLKPGTGALELFF.

This clonotype was found a few times. The chain recombines TRBV11-2 with TRBJ2-3; D ambiguous. This CDR3 region has 13 residues. V dropped 0 bases and J dropped 2 bases, with 3 bases sitting between them. Germline values: CDR1 SGHAT, CDR2 FQNNGV. CDR3 in DNA: TGTGCCAGCAGCTTAGACCTCACAGATACGCAGTATTTT. Translation gives CASSLDLTDTQYF.

The V and J genes are TRBV25-1 and TRBJ1-1; no clear D gene. The V end lost 4 bases, the J end lost 3 bases, and 9 bases lay between the germline ends. This CDR3 spans 13 amino acids. Per germline, CDR1 MGHDK and CDR2 SYGVNS. The CDR3 sequence is CASSGIIHTEAFF. The CDR3 nucleotides read TGTGCCAGCAGTGGAATTATCCACACTGAAGCTTTCTTT.

This clonotype was counted only a few times. The chain employs TRBV10-3 and TRBJ2-1, with 10 bases aligning to TRBD2. The CDR3 loop spans 14 amino acids. The germline gives CDR1 ENHRY, CDR2 SYGVKD. The J segment lost 9 bases and the V segment lost 6 bases, leaving 8 bases of the junction unmatched. CDR3: CAIRLAGLASEQFF. CDR3 nucleotide sequence: TGTGCCATCAGACTAGCGGGGCTGGCAAGTGAGCAGTTCTTC.